These 17 T cell receptor beta chains share one sample of origin, sequenced in a study of T cells after posttransplantation cyclophosphamide. Here immunoSEQ multiplex PCR was the method, and the copy in TCRdb shows in-frame clones only, minus some. Recorded here are tens of thousands of clones, none singletons. What was sequenced was PBMCs. The receptors stem from a man in his fifties in good health, CMV-negative, and a related stem cell transplant donor.

At least ten counts were recorded for this clone. The CDR3 reads CASSLTGEYEQYF. CDR3 DNA sequence: TGTGCCAGCAGCTTGACCGGGGAATACGAGCAGTACTTC. The V call is TRBV5-4, the J call TRBJ2-7; D might be TRBD2 (5 bases). Trimming stripped 1 base from V and 4 bases from J, with 9 bases between. The germline V gene encodes CDR1 SGHNT and CDR2 YYREEE (reference sequence). This CDR3 region has 13 residues.

This clone was detected ten times or more. This chain uses TRBV15 with TRBJ2-1; the D gene is possibly TRBD2 (6 bases). The germline V and J ends were trimmed by 2 bases and 7 bases, with 18 bases remaining between them. Germline V gives CDR1 LNHNV, CDR2 YYDKDF (reference sequence). The CDR3 contains 16 residues. The DNA of the CDR3 is TGTGCCACCAGCAGAACCCGGGACTCGTATAAAAATGAGCAGTTCTTC. Protein product: CATSRTRDSYKNEQFF.

This clone was observed at least ten times. This chain uses TRBV27 with TRBJ2-2, with D perhaps matching TRBD2 (5 bases). The CDR3 covers 16 residues. CDR1 is MNHEY and CDR2 is SMNVEV in the germline V gene (reference sequence). V was trimmed by 10 bases and J by 1 base, leaving 19 bases between them. The CDR3 DNA reads TGTGCCACCCGGGTGGGCGCGGCGGGGAACACCGGGGAGCTGTTTTTT. It encodes CATRVGAAGNTGELFF.

In regard to this clone: An end of the junction differs from the germline gene, which may be a read error. The chain joins TRBV9 to TRBJ2-2; TRBD1 matches 10 bases. This CDR3 is 17 amino acids long. CDR1 is SGDLS and CDR2 is YYNGEE in the germline V gene. DNA for the CDR3: TGTACCAGCGGATTTAGCCGGGACAGGGGTATGGACGGGGAGCTGTTTTTT. Translated: CTSGFSRDRGMDGELFF.

This clone was seen at least ten times. The chain joins TRBV10-3 to TRBJ2-1, with 16 bases lining up with TRBD2. The CDR3 spans 16 residues. The trim removed 4 bases at V and 8 bases at J, leaving 5 bases unmatched. Germline V gene lookup returns CDR1 ENHRY and CDR2 SYGVKD. This chain's CDR3 is CAISAGLAGGYDEQFF. CDR3 nucleotides: TGTGCCATCAGTGCGGGACTAGCGGGGGGGTACGATGAGCAGTTCTTC.

There are many counts of this clone. The chain is built from TRBV4-3 and TRBJ2-1, with TRBD2 matching 12 bases. This CDR3 is built from 17 residues. Trimming removed 0 bases from V and 3 bases from J; junction bases left unmatched: 3. CDR1 and CDR2 (germline): LGHNA, YSLEER. Written as DNA, the CDR3 is TGCGCCAGCAGCCAAGATCGGACTAGCGGGGACTACAATGAGCAGTTCTTC. Its translation is CASSQDRTSGDYNEQFF.

This clone occurred many times. This chain links TRBV10-3 with TRBJ1-1; a weak D match, TRBD1 (5 bases). CDR3 size: 13 residues. Germline lookup yields CDR1 ENHRY and CDR2 SYGVKD. With 6 bases removed from V and 1 base from J, the gap between germline ends came to 9 bases. This CDR3 is CAISREENTEAFF. In DNA form, the CDR3 reads TGTGCCATCAGCAGGGAAGAGAACACTGAAGCTTTCTTT.

This clone occurred many times. The chain uses TRBV2 and TRBJ1-5, with D hard to call. The V gene lost 8 bases and the J gene lost 5 bases, with 13 bases spanning the gap. CDR1 and CDR2 from the germline V gene are SNHLY and FYNNEI. CDR3 size: 13 residues. This CDR3 reads CASEAHTHQPQHF. The DNA for the CDR3 is TGTGCCAGCGAGGCCCACACGCATCAGCCCCAGCATTTT.

This clone was counted at least ten times. The gene calls are TRBV7-9 and TRBJ2-3; 7 bases are shared with TRBD1. The J segment lost 6 bases and the V segment lost 5 bases, leaving 8 bases of the junction unmatched. This CDR3 is 14 amino acids long. Germline V gene sequence: CDR1 SEHNR, CDR2 FQNEAQ (reference sequence). CDR3 sequence reads: CASSPTGDPDTQYF. The CDR3 region has the DNA TGTGCCAGCAGCCCAACAGGGGATCCGGATACGCAGTATTTT.

This clone came up many times. V gene TRBV7-9 combines with J gene TRBJ2-5; 7 bases fit TRBD1. From germline, CDR1 is SEHNR and CDR2 FQNEAQ (reference sequence). Trimming cost V 3 bases and J 7 bases; bases outside gene matches: 14. This CDR3 has 16 residues. The CDR3 bases are TGTGCCAGCAGCTTTACTACCGGGACAGCGCAAAGGACCCAGTACTTC. Translating gives CASSFTTGTAQRTQYF.

This clone appeared many times. This chain joins TRBV2 and TRBJ1-4; D uncertain. This CDR3 region has 13 residues. Trimming cost V 8 bases and J 0 bases, with 7 bases left between them. Germline V lookup: CDR1 SNHLY, CDR2 FYNNEI. As DNA, the CDR3 is TGTGCCAGCGCTAGAGCAACTAATGAAAAACTGTTTTTT. This codes for CASARATNEKLFF.

This clone was recorded many times. The chain is built from TRBV30 and TRBJ2-3; 11 bases map to TRBD2. CDR3 length equals 13 residues. Trimming cost V 0 bases and J 11 bases; bases outside gene matches: 4. Germline loops: CDR1 GTSNPN, CDR2 SVGIG (reference sequence). DNA for the CDR3: TGTGCCTGGAGTGTACTCCTAGCGGGAGGGCAGTATTTT. Translation gives CAWSVLLAGGQYF. The whole variable domain, remainder taken from reference TRBV30 and TRBJ2-3, is SQTIHQWPATLVQPVGSPLSLECTVEGTSNPNLYWYRQAAGRGLQLLFYSVGIGQISSEVPQNLSASRPQDRQFILSSKKLLLSDSGFYLCAWSVLLAGGQYFGPGTRLTVL.

This clone was counted many times. DNA of the CDR3: TGTGCCATCAGTGTGGCAGGCCTCCAATATGGCTACACCTTC. Amino acids: CAISVAGLQYGYTF. J is TRBJ1-2 and V is TRBV10-3; D is unclear. V was cut by 4 bases and J by 5 bases, with 14 bases left in between. The CDR3 runs to 14 residues. Germline lookup yields CDR1 ENHRY and CDR2 SYGVKD.

This clone occurred many times. The CDR3 spells CASSLAPGLAEIEQYF. The CDR3 DNA is TGTGCCAGCAGCTTAGCACCGGGACTAGCGGAGATCGAGCAGTATTTT. V gene TRBV7-2 combines with J gene TRBJ2-3, with 11 bases aligning to TRBD2. CDR3 length equals 16 residues. The V gene's germline CDR1 is SGHTA and CDR2 FQGNSA. Trimming took 0 bases from V and 11 from J; bases not matched to a gene: 10.

This clone was detected only a few times. This rearrangement joins TRBV9 to TRBJ1-6; unclear D gene. CDR3 length: 17 residues. Trimming cost V 4 bases and J 0 bases, with 14 bases left between them. Per the germline V gene, CDR1 is SGDLS and CDR2 is YYNGEE. Here the CDR3 DNA reads TGTGCCAGCAGCCCGGGGTACGGGAGCTCCTATAATTCACCCCTCCACTTT. Residues: CASSPGYGSSYNSPLHF. Combining the CDR3 with reference TRBV9 and TRBJ1-6 gives the whole variable domain DSGVTQTPKHLITATGQRVTLRCSPRSGDLSVYWYQQSLDQGLQFLIQYYNGEERAKGNILERFSAQQFPDLHSELNLSSLELGDSALYFCASSPGYGSSYNSPLHFGNGTRLTVT.

Concerning this clone: This same CDR3 is encoded by further DNA sequences in the sample. V and J are TRBV2 and TRBJ1-1; the match to TRBD1 covers 10 bases. There are 16 residues in the CDR3. V gave up 7 bases and J gave up 5 bases; unmatched junction bases: 13. Germline lookup yields CDR1 SNHLY and CDR2 FYNNEI. CDR3 nucleotide sequence: TGTGCCAGCACTCCGACAGGGGGCGATTGGAGTACTGAAGCTTTCTTT. This sequence encodes CASTPTGGDWSTEAFF.

This clone was counted many times. The genes are TRBV6-1 and TRBJ1-2; a weak D match, TRBD1 (5 bases). Germline CDR1 MNHNS, CDR2 SASEGT. Trimming took off 8 bases at V and 4 bases at J, with 20 bases between the two ends. This CDR3 has 15 amino acids. In nucleotides, the CDR3 is TGTGCCAGCGCCCAACAAAATACAGGAATCTATGGCTACACCTTC. It is translated as CASAQQNTGIYGYTF.